The 11 T cell receptor beta chains given below trace back to one sample, sequenced in a study of T cells expressing NK-cell markers. TCRdb reanalyzed the 5' RACE reads and collapses them to one entry per CDR3 protein, without DNA. In total, the table holds about 430,000 distinct CDR3 sequences. The sample was blood T cells: a sorted CD56 or NKG2C T cell subset, CD4+ or CD8+ T cells, or bulk PBMC T cells (not recorded which). These receptor sequences come from a woman aged 45-65 years in good health.

This chain joins TRBV29-1 and TRBJ1-3. The CDR3 has 12 residues. CDR1 and CDR2 from the germline V gene are SQVTM and ANQGSEA. The CDR3 protein is CSAGNSGNTIYF.

The chain recombines TRBV6-5 with TRBJ2-7; TCRdb returns TRBD1, unconfirmable since there is no DNA. The length of the CDR3 is 12 residues. Germline lookup yields CDR1 MNHEY and CDR2 SVGAGI. The CDR3 sequence: CASKSDSYEQYF.

This chain uses TRBV5-5 with TRBJ1-1. The CDR3 has 12 amino acids. From germline, CDR1 is SGHKS and CDR2 YYEKEE (reference sequence). The CDR3 spells CASSYNTAEAFF.

This chain links TRBV13 with TRBJ2-7; TCRdb reports TRBD2, a call that lacks DNA to check it against. CDR1 PRHDT and CDR2 FYEKMQ come from the germline V gene (reference sequence). This CDR3 is 13 amino acids long. CDR3 sequence reads: CASSSSGAREQYF.

V is TRBV19 and J is TRBJ2-2; TCRdb's D call, TRBD1, is unchecked because there is no DNA. Germline-derived CDR1 and CDR2 are LNHDA and SQIVND (reference sequence). This CDR3 spans 14 amino acids. The CDR3 loop reads CASSLDRPTGELFF.

This chain joins TRBV12-3 or TRBV12-4 and TRBJ1-2. This CDR3 has 14 amino acids. CDR3 protein: CASMRSPSGYGYTF.

The rearrangement links TRBV29-1 to TRBJ1-5; TCRdb calls TRBD1, which cannot be checked without DNA. The germline gives CDR1 SQVTM, CDR2 ANQGSEA. CDR3 length: 13 residues. The CDR3 loop is CSVDQGSNQPQHF.

The chain carries TRBV7-2 and TRBJ2-1; TCRdb reports TRBD2, a call that lacks DNA to check it against. Germline assignment: CDR1 SGHTA and CDR2 FQGNSA. This CDR3 comprises 16 residues. CDR3 sequence: CASSLKAGGNYNEQFF. Filled out from reference TRBV7-2 and TRBJ2-1, the complete variable domain reads GAGVSQSPSNKVTEKGKDVELRCDPISGHTALYWYRQSLGQGLEFLIYFQGNSAPDKSGLPSDRFSAERTGGSVSTLTIQRTQQEDSAVYLCASSLKAGGNYNEQFFGPGTRLTVL.

V is TRBV20-1 and J is TRBJ1-6. CDR3 length: 16 residues. Germline V gene lookup returns CDR1 DFQATT and CDR2 SNEGSKA (reference sequence). CDR3 residues: CSARDGRTSNNSPLHF.

V usage is TRBV12-3 or TRBV12-4 and J usage is TRBJ2-1; no DNA is available, so the TRBD1 call from TCRdb remains unchecked. This CDR3 region has 13 residues. The chain's CDR3 is CASRVDSYNEQFF.

The chain carries TRBV5-1 and TRBJ2-5; TCRdb designates TRBD1, a call that cannot be tested without DNA. Germline CDR1 reads SGHRS; CDR2 reads YFSETQ. The CDR3 totals 18 residues. CDR3 sequence: CASRRGGSLTGTLETQYF.